This entry lists 9 T cell receptor beta chains sequenced from one sample in a study of breast tumors, draining lymph nodes, adjacent tissues. Via MiXCR, TCRdb re-called the multiplex PCR reads, giving one row per CDR3 protein. The table shows 66,000 or so distinct CDR3 sequences, with approximately 47% occurring only once. The specimen sequenced was breast tumor tissue. All receptors derive from a female donor with breast cancer. Some clones in this sample may be carry-over from other donors' samples.

V and J are TRBV7-8 and TRBJ1-4, with TRBD1 matching 9 bases. The junction had 13 bases not matched to a gene; V was cut back by 5 bases and J by 3 bases. The CDR3 is 18 amino acids. In germline, CDR1 is SGHVS, CDR2 FQNEAQ. The CDR3 DNA follows: TGTGCCAGCAGCCCAAACAGGGGGCCGGGGAAGGCTAATGAAAAACTGTTTTTT. This gives the protein CASSPNRGPGKANEKLFF.

The chain links TRBV7-9 to TRBJ1-6; 7 bases fit TRBD1. The CDR3 length is 15 residues. Trimming took 3 bases from V and 8 from J; bases not matched to a gene: 7. The germline V gene has CDR1 SEHNR and CDR2 FQNEAQ (reference sequence). The DNA for the CDR3 is TGTGCCAGCAGCTTTATCCAGGGGGTGGATTCACCCCTCCACTTT. This encodes CASSFIQGVDSPLHF.

This clonotype was counted many times. The chain joins TRBV24-1 to TRBJ2-1, with 9 bases that match TRBD2. Germline trimming cut 6 bases from V and 8 bases from J; bases unmatched to any gene: 7. The length of the CDR3 is 14 residues. Germline CDR1 and CDR2: KGHDR and SFDVKD. CDR3 nucleotide sequence: TGTGCCACCAGTAGCGGGGGGCCGGGGGATGAGCAGTTCTTC. Amino acid sequence: CATSSGGPGDEQFF.

V is TRBV14 and J is TRBJ1-1, with D uncertain. Per the germline V gene, CDR1 is SGHDN and CDR2 is FVKESK. The V and J ends lost 3 bases and 10 bases respectively, with 15 bases between them. The CDR3 sequence is 13 residues long. In nucleotides, the CDR3 is TGTGCCAGCAGCCACCTATCAGTGAGGGTAGCTTTCTTT. Translating gives CASSHLSVRVAFF.

This clonotype was found once. A junction end diverges from the germline sequence, so it may reflect a read error. The chain has TRBV7-2 and TRBJ2-5, with 8 nucleotides matching TRBD2. The CDR3 loop spans 21 amino acids. Germline lookup yields CDR1 SGHTA and CDR2 FQGNSA. CDR3 nucleotide sequence: TGTGCCGGCAGCAACCCCCCAGCCCGACTTTCGGCTAGCCGGGGGGGCGAGACCCAGTACTTC. Protein product: CAGSNPPARLSASRGGETQYF.

A remark on this clonotype: A much bigger clone sits one base away, suggesting this may be a read error. The J gene is TRBJ2-7, the V gene TRBV6-5; TRBD1 matches 7 bases. CDR1 is MNHEY, CDR2 SVGAGI, per germline. The CDR3 is made up of 15 amino acids. Trimming cost V 2 bases and J 0 bases; bases outside gene matches: 4. DNA of the CDR3: TGTGCCAGCAGTTACCGGACAGGTCGCTCCTACGAGCAGTACTTC. It translates to CASSYRTGRSYEQYF.

This clonotype was found many times. CDR3 DNA sequence: TGTGCCAGCAGGCAGGGGTGGGGGGCCAACGTCCTGACTTTC. Protein product: CASRQGWGANVLTF. J is TRBJ2-6 and V is TRBV11-2; weak D call: TRBD1 (6 bases). The germline V gene encodes CDR1 SGHAT and CDR2 FQNNGV. V lost 6 bases, J lost 4 bases, and 10 bases lay in between. The CDR3 spans 14 residues. Full variable domain (remainder filled in from reference TRBV11-2 and TRBJ2-6): EAGVAQSPRYKIIEKRQSVAFWCNPISGHATLYWYQQILGQGPKLLIQFQNNGVVDDSQLPKDRFSAERLKGVDSTLKIQPAKLEDSAVYLCASRQGWGANVLTFGAGSRLTVL.

Of note for this clonotype: The junction shows a germline mismatch at one end, possibly a read error. The chain employs TRBV7-7 and TRBJ1-6; D not certain. The CDR3 loop spans 13 amino acids. CDR1 and CDR2 from the germline V gene are SSHAT and FNYEAQ (reference sequence). This CDR3 reads CASSLSQDSPLHF. For the CDR3, the DNA is TGCGCTAGCAGCCTGAGCCAGGATTCACCCCTCCACTTT.

As to this clonotype: Sequence at one end of the junction differs from germline and may be a read error. The chain couples TRBV29-1 to TRBJ2-3; 11 bases map to TRBD2. This CDR3 region has 14 residues. Germline V gene lookup returns CDR1 SQVTM and CDR2 ANQGSEA. The CDR3 region has the DNA TGCAGCGTTGAAGTAGCGGGGGGGCAGAGTACGCGGTATTTT. This codes for CSVEVAGGQSTRYF.